The 24 T cell receptor beta chains below all came from one sample that was sequenced in a study of blood T cell repertoires in COVID-19. Using immunoSEQ multiplex PCR, the repertoire was profiled, and TCRdb retains in-frame clones only, with some absent. Of tens of thousands of clones in the sample, roughly 85% were seen once. Sequenced input: peripheral blood. These receptor sequences come from a human donor in a cohort sampled during active COVID-19.

V gene TRBV14 combines with J gene TRBJ2-1; 9 nucleotides line up with TRBD1. This CDR3 spans 15 amino acids. V lost 5 bases and J lost 2; bases outside the gene matches: 4. Germline assignment: CDR1 SGHDN and CDR2 FVKESK. DNA for the CDR3: TGTGCCAGCAGCGGGCGGGACAGGGCCTACAATGAGCAGTTCTTC. Amino acids: CASSGRDRAYNEQFF.

The gene calls are TRBV6-4 and TRBJ1-2; D remains unclear. Germline V gene data show CDR1 as MRHNA and CDR2 as SNTAGT. CDR3 length: 14 residues. Trimming took off 2 bases at V and 7 bases at J, with 14 bases between the two ends. The DNA of the CDR3 is TGTGCCAGCAGTGACCCGGCGGCCCGGGGTGGCTACACCTTC. Amino acid sequence: CASSDPAARGGYTF.

The chain joins TRBV28 to TRBJ1-1, with 7 positions matching TRBD1. With V trimmed by 8 bases and J by 1 base, 7 bases remained unmatched. The CDR3 covers 14 residues. Germline V gene data show CDR1 as MDHEN and CDR2 as SYDVKM. The CDR3 bases are TGTGCCAGCCGACAGGGCGTAGGGAACACTGAAGCTTTCTTT. This encodes CASRQGVGNTEAFF.

This sequence joins TRBV6-5 and TRBJ2-1, with D possibly being TRBD1 (6 bases). Germline lookup yields CDR1 MNHEY and CDR2 SVGAGI. The V end lost 5 bases, the J end lost 9 bases, and 20 bases lay between the germline ends. There are 15 residues in the CDR3. This CDR3 is CASSRSRDTTSEQFF. In DNA form, the CDR3 reads TGTGCCAGCAGTAGATCCCGGGACACCACGTCTGAGCAGTTCTTC.

This clone was picked up one time. This chain joins TRBV4-1 and TRBJ2-7; tentative D call: TRBD1 (6 bases). From germline, CDR1 is MGHRA and CDR2 YSYEKL. The CDR3 contains 15 residues. The V end lost 5 bases, the J end lost 0 bases, and 14 bases lay between the germline ends. CDR3 DNA sequence: TGCGCCAGCAGCGGAAGGACAGCGAGCTCCTACGAGCAGTACTTC. Translating gives CASSGRTASSYEQYF.

The chain combines TRBV4-1 with TRBJ1-2; TRBD1 matches 10 bases. The ends lost 4 bases at V and 1 base at J; junction bases unmatched: 3. Germline V gene data show CDR1 as MGHRA and CDR2 as YSYEKL. This CDR3 contains 15 residues. This chain's CDR3 is CASSLGTGVNYGYTF. For the CDR3, the DNA is TGCGCCAGCAGCCTGGGGACAGGGGTTAACTATGGCTACACCTTC.

The chain has TRBV9 and TRBJ1-6, with 7 bases aligning to TRBD1. Per the germline V gene, CDR1 is SGDLS and CDR2 is YYNGEE. The junction had 10 bases not matched to a gene; V was cut back by 4 bases and J by 0 bases. There are 18 residues in the CDR3. As DNA, the CDR3 is TGTGCCAGCAGCCCTCGTCCGGGACAGAGCTCCTATAATTCACCCCTCCACTTT. Translated, it gives CASSPRPGQSSYNSPLHF. The variable domain in full, completed from reference TRBV9 and TRBJ1-6, reads DSGVTQTPKHLITATGQRVTLRCSPRSGDLSVYWYQQSLDQGLQFLIQYYNGEERAKGNILERFSAQQFPDLHSELNLSSLELGDSALYFCASSPRPGQSSYNSPLHFGNGTRLTVT.

The V and J genes are TRBV11-2 and TRBJ1-2; tentative D call: TRBD1 (6 bases). CDR3 length equals 15 residues. Trimming took 0 bases from V and 6 from J, leaving 14 bases between them. The germline V gene has CDR1 SGHAT and CDR2 FQNNGV. CDR3 residues: CASSLDRDGGNGYTF. The CDR3 coding sequence is TGTGCCAGCAGCTTAGATCGGGATGGGGGCAATGGCTACACCTTC.

The V call is TRBV15, the J call TRBJ2-7, with 9 bases fitting TRBD2. Germline loops: CDR1 LNHNV, CDR2 YYDKDF (reference sequence). This CDR3 region has 16 residues. The V gene end was trimmed by 1 base and the J gene end by 4 bases; junction bases not matched to a gene: 8. In DNA, the CDR3 is TGTGCCACCAGCAGAGTGGTAGGAGCGGGGGGTTACGAGCAGTACTTC. Translating gives CATSRVVGAGGYEQYF.

The chain recombines TRBV7-6 with TRBJ2-3, with 9 positions matching TRBD2. The length of the CDR3 is 17 residues. CDR1 and CDR2 (germline): SGHVS, FNYEAQ. With V trimmed by 1 base and J by 3 bases, 8 bases remained unmatched. This CDR3 is CASSLVSGGGATDTQYF. CDR3 sequence (DNA): TGTGCCAGCAGCTTAGTGTCGGGCGGGGGGGCGACAGATACGCAGTATTTT.

This chain connects TRBV5-1 to TRBJ2-1, with TRBD2 matching 8 bases. Unmatched junction bases numbered 4, after V lost 0 bases and J lost 5 bases. The germline V gene has CDR1 SGHRS and CDR2 YFSETQ. The CDR3 is 15 amino acids. CDR3 sequence: CASSLAGTRDNEQFF. DNA of the CDR3: TGCGCCAGCAGCTTGGCGGGGACTAGGGACAATGAGCAGTTCTTC.

This clone came up once. The J gene is TRBJ2-1, the V gene TRBV5-1, with 8 nucleotides matching TRBD1. CDR3 length equals 16 residues. V lost 2 bases, J lost 4 bases, and 8 bases stayed unmatched. Per germline, CDR1 SGHRS and CDR2 YFSETQ. CDR3 residues: CASSFSTGVIYNEQFF. In nucleotides, the CDR3 is TGCGCCAGCAGCTTTTCGACAGGGGTTATATACAATGAGCAGTTCTTC. The full variable domain, its missing parts supplied by reference TRBV5-1 and TRBJ2-1, is KAGVTQTPRYLIKTRGQQVTLSCSPISGHRSVSWYQQTPGQGLQFLFEYFSETQRNKGNFPGRFSGRQFSNSRSEMNVSTLELGDSALYLCASSFSTGVIYNEQFFGPGTRLTVL.

This clone was counted a single time. The same CDR3 also results from other DNA sequences found in this sample. The chain joins TRBV6-5 to TRBJ2-5; 10 bases fit TRBD1. The CDR3 length is 14 residues. V lost 9 bases to trimming and J lost 3 bases; unmatched junction nucleotides: 7. CDR1 is MNHEY and CDR2 is SVGAGI in the germline V gene. The CDR3 loop is CASRRQGAKETQYF. The CDR3 region has the DNA TGTGCCAGTAGAAGACAGGGGGCTAAAGAGACCCAGTACTTC.

The chain joins TRBV19 to TRBJ2-1; 8 bases are a match to TRBD2. There are 14 residues in the CDR3. Per germline, CDR1 LNHDA and CDR2 SQIVND (reference sequence). V shed 7 bases and J 5 bases; nucleotides not matched to a gene: 7. The CDR3 protein is CASNDGREDNEQFF. The CDR3 bases are TGTGCCAGTAATGACGGGAGGGAGGACAATGAGCAGTTCTTC.

This chain connects TRBV6-1 to TRBJ1-4, with 7 bases that match TRBD1. Per germline, CDR1 MNHNS and CDR2 SASEGT. This CDR3 spans 14 amino acids. V trimming: 3 bases; J trimming: 4 bases; junction bases outside the gene matches: 2. Here the CDR3 DNA reads TGTGCCAGCAGTGAGACAGGGAATAATGAAAAACTGTTTTTT. This translates into CASSETGNNEKLFF.

The gene calls are TRBV2 and TRBJ2-7, with 8 positions matching TRBD1. CDR1 and CDR2 from the germline V gene are SNHLY and FYNNEI. CDR3 length: 13 amino acids. Trimming at V came to 6 bases and at J to 3 bases, leaving 4 bases not matched to a gene. The CDR3 reads CASSGTGNYEQYF. The CDR3 DNA reads as TGTGCCAGCAGCGGGACAGGCAACTACGAGCAGTACTTC.

The chain uses TRBV3-1 (or the pseudogene TRBV3-2) and TRBJ2-7; D gene uncertain. The CDR3 length is 13 residues. The V end lost 0 bases, the J end lost 4 bases, and 7 bases lay between the germline ends. Per germline, CDR1 LGHDT and CDR2 YNNKEL (reference sequence). The CDR3 sequence: CASSQEVVYEQYF. The CDR3 DNA follows: TGTGCCAGCAGCCAAGAGGTAGTATACGAGCAGTACTTC.

The rearrangement links TRBV29-1 to TRBJ2-3, with 11 bases matching TRBD2. The germline gives CDR1 SQVTM, CDR2 ANQGSEA. There are 13 residues in the CDR3. V shed 8 bases, J shed 5 bases, and the junction held 6 bases outside the gene matches. The CDR3 DNA sequence: TGCAGCAAGATAGCGGGAGGGGAAGATACGCAGTATTTT. Its protein product is CSKIAGGEDTQYF.

The rearrangement joins TRBV2 to TRBJ1-6; D gene uncertain. The CDR3 is made up of 13 amino acids. V was clipped by 5 bases and J by 4 bases, with 6 bases between them. Germline CDR1 reads SNHLY; CDR2 reads FYNNEI. CDR3 DNA sequence: TGTGCCAGCAGTATAGCGTATAATTCACCCCTCCACTTT. Translating gives CASSIAYNSPLHF. Combining the CDR3 with reference TRBV2 and TRBJ1-6 gives the whole variable domain EPEVTQTPSHQVTQMGQEVILRCVPISNHLYFYWYRQILGQKVEFLVSFYNNEISEKSEIFDDQFSVERPDGSNFTLKIRSTKLEDSAMYFCASSIAYNSPLHFGNGTRLTVT.

The chain has TRBV2 and TRBJ2-2, with D perhaps matching TRBD1 (6 bases). The CDR3 is 12 residues long. Germline lookup yields CDR1 SNHLY and CDR2 FYNNEI. The V and J ends lost 5 bases and 7 bases respectively, with 8 bases between them. CDR3 bases: TGTGCCAGCAGTACAGGGTTCGGGGAGCTGTTTTTT. Amino acids: CASSTGFGELFF. Full variable domain (rest looked up from reference TRBV2 and TRBJ2-2): EPEVTQTPSHQVTQMGQEVILRCVPISNHLYFYWYRQILGQKVEFLVSFYNNEISEKSEIFDDQFSVERPDGSNFTLKIRSTKLEDSAMYFCASSTGFGELFFGEGSRLTVL.

The DNA of the CDR3 is TGCGCCAGCAGCTTGGTTGGGGGGTTTGTAGGGCTAACTGAAGCTTTCTTT. Its protein product is CASSLVGGFVGLTEAFF. The chain links TRBV5-1 to TRBJ1-1, with D perhaps TRBD1 (5 bases). In germline, CDR1 is SGHRS, CDR2 YFSETQ. Trimming left V 0 bases short and J 5 bases short, with 20 bases between. CDR3 length equals 17 residues.

This clone occurred once. This chain joins TRBV4-1 and TRBJ1-3, with unresolved D. The CDR3 covers 16 residues. CDR1 and CDR2 (germline): MGHRA, YSYEKL. V lost 1 base, J lost 0 bases, and 10 bases lay in between. Here the CDR3 reads CASSQGGVGSGNTIYF. In nucleotides, the CDR3 is TGCGCCAGCAGCCAAGGCGGAGTTGGCTCTGGAAACACCATATATTTT.

The chain recombines TRBV6-5 with TRBJ2-7, with D perhaps matching TRBD1 (6 bases). V gave up 2 bases and J gave up 3 bases, with 8 bases separating them. Germline V gives CDR1 MNHEY, CDR2 SVGAGI. The CDR3 loop spans 13 amino acids. This chain's CDR3 is CASSYTGNYEQYF. CDR3 nucleotide sequence: TGTGCCAGCAGTTACACAGGGAACTACGAGCAGTACTTC.

The chain links TRBV10-2 to TRBJ2-7, with D possibly TRBD2 on 6 matching bases. Germline V gene data show CDR1 as WSHSY and CDR2 as SAAADI. The CDR3 has 14 amino acids. V was trimmed by 7 bases and J by 2 bases, leaving 15 bases between them. For the CDR3, the DNA is TGCGCCAGCAATCCCGGGACGGGGGCCTACGAGCAGTACTTC. Residues: CASNPGTGAYEQYF.